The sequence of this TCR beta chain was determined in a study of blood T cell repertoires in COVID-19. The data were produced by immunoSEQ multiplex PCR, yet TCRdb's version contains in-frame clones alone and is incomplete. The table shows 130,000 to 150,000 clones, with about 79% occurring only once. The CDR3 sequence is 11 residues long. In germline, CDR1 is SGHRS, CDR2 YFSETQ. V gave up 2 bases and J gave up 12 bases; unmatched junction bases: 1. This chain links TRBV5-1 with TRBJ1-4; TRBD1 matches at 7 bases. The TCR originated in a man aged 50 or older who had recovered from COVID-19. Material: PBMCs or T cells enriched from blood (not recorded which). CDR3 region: CASSLGQELFF. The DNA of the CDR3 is TGCGCCAGCAGCTTAGGACAGGAACTGTTTTTT.